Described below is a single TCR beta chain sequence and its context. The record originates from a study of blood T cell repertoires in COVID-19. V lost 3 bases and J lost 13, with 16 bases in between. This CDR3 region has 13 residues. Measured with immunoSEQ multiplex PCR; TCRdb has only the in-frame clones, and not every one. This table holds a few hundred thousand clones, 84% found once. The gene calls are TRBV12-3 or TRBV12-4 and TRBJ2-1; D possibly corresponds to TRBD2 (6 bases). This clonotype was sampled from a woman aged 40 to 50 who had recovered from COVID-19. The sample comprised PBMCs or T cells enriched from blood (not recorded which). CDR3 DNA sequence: TGTGCCAGCAGTTTGGTAGCGGACCCTTTTCAGTTCTTC. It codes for CASSLVADPFQFF.